This TCR beta chain was identified in a study of blood T cell repertoires in COVID-19. Data came from immunoSEQ multiplex PCR; TCRdb stores just in-frame clones and leaves some out. The sample holds about 180,000 clones, 65% to 90% seen once. After removal of 5 bases from V and 1 base from J, the junction contained 7 bases not matched to a gene. The V gene's germline CDR1 is SEHNR and CDR2 FQNEAQ (reference sequence). The CDR3 consists of 15 residues. The TCR comes from a man in his forties or fifties with active or convalescent COVID-19. The gene calls are TRBV7-9 and TRBJ1-1; 7 bases align to TRBD1. What was sequenced was peripheral blood. The CDR3 loop reads CASSPRTGQNTEAFF. The CDR3 nucleotides read TGTGCCAGCAGCCCTAGGACAGGTCAGAACACTGAAGCTTTCTTT.